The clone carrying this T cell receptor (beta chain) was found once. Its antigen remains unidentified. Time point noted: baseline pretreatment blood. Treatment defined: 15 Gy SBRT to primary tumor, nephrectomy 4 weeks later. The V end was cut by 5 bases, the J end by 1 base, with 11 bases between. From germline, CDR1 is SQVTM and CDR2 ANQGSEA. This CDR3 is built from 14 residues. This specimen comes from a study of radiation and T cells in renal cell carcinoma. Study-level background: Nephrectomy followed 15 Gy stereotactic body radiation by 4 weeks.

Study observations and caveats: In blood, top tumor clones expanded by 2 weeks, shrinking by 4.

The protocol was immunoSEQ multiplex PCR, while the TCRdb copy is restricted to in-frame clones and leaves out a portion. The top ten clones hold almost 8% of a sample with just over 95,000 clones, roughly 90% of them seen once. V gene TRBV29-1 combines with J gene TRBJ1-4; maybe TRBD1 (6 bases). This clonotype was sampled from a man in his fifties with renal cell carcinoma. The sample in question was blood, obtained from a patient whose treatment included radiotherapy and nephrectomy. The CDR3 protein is CSVRGGGTNEKLFF. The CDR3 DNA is TGCAGCGTTCGAGGGGGAGGAACTAATGAAAAACTGTTTTTT. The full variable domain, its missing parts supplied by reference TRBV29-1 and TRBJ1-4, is SAVISQKPSRDICQRGTSLTIQCQVDSQVTMMFWYRQQPGQSLTLIATANQGSEATYESGFVIDKFPISRPNLTFSTLTVSNMSPEDSSIYLCSVRGGGTNEKLFFGSGTQLSVL.